This T cell receptor beta chain was identified in a study of cytomegalovirus exposure and HLA in healthy donors. At the level of the study: The Caucasian-associated ancestry cluster held about 80% of some 420 genotyped donors.

A remark on this clone: Its specificity is unknown.

Study-level results: Confirmation in vitro established that three CMV-associated chains were specific for CMV antigens. Later examination showed HLA-associated TCR beta chains had greater clonal expansion than equally common others. Sequencing likely generated an artifact that appeared as a cluster of highly shared sequence variants.

Germline CDR1 is LGHNA and CDR2 is YNFKEQ. V trimming: 4 bases; J trimming: 5 bases; junction bases outside the gene matches: 11. The CDR3 length is 17 residues. With 60 Vbeta and 13 Jbeta primers, the PCR was carried out. Data came from immunoSEQ multiplex PCR; TCRdb stores just in-frame clones and leaves some out. Found here are 200,000 to 250,000 clones, 75% to 90% of them singletons; the top ten hold 0.9% to 1.1%. This sequence joins TRBV4-2 and TRBJ1-6; 7 nucleotides match TRBD1. This clonotype was obtained from a woman between 18 and 29 years old in good health and CMV-seronegative. What was sequenced was PBMCs. The CDR3 loop is CASSLTDRDRNNSPLHF. For the CDR3, the DNA is TGTGCCAGCAGCCTGACAGACCGGGACAGAAATAATTCACCCCTCCACTTT.